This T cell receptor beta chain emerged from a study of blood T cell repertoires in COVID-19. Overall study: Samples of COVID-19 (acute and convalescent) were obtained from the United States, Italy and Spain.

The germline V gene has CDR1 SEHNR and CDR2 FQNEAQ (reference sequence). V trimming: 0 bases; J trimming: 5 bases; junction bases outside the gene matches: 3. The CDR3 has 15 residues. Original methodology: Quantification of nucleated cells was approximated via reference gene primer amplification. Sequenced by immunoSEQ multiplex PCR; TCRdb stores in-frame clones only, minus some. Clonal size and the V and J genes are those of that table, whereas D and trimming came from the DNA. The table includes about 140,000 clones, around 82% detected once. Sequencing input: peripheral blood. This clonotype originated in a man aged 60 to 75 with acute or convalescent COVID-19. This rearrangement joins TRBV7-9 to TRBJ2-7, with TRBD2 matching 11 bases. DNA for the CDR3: TGTGCCAGCAGCTTAGCGACTAGCGGGATCGACGAGCAGTACTTC. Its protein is CASSLATSGIDEQYF. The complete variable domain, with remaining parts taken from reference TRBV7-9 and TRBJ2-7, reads DTGVSQNPRHKITKRGQNVTFRCDPISEHNRLYWYRQTLGQGPEFLTYFQNEAQLEKSRLLSDRFSAERPKGSFSTLEIQRTEQGDSAMYLCASSLATSGIDEQYFGPGTRLTVT.